This T cell receptor (beta chain) was profiled in a study of blood T cell repertoires in COVID-19. Study summary: The United States, Italy and Spain supplied acute and convalescent COVID-19 samples. T cells, B-cell-depleted T cells, or PBMCs provided the cDNA or gDNA that served as material.

Germline assignment: CDR1 SGHVS and CDR2 FNYEAQ. This CDR3 has 16 residues. Trimming took 5 bases from V and 3 from J; bases not matched to a gene: 10. Original analysis: Amplification of reference gene primers was used by the study to estimate nucleated cell counts. TCRdb's table, derived via immunoSEQ multiplex PCR, lists solely in-frame clones and lacks some. V and J calls and clone size are those listed in that table; D and trimming were worked out from the DNA. The sample consists of 150,000 to 200,000 clones, about nine tenths of them appearing once. Sequencing was done on a sample of peripheral blood. The receptor was isolated from a man aged 65-85 years with acute or convalescent COVID-19. This chain uses TRBV7-6 with TRBJ2-7; 10 positions match TRBD2. CDR3: CASSVSSGSSFYEQYF. The DNA of the CDR3 is TGTGCCAGCAGCGTGTCTAGCGGGAGTTCGTTCTACGAGCAGTACTTC.